This T cell receptor (beta chain) was retrieved from a study of metastatic and nonmetastatic thyroid tumors. Whole-study results and caveats: Benign nodules were reported to have significantly lower TCR beta diversity than malignant thyroid tumors, in blood and tumor.

The sample holds many counts of this clone. As yet, its antigen is unknown. CDR3 length: 14 residues. V lost 8 bases and J lost 8, with 18 bases in between. Germline V gene sequence: CDR1 WSHSY, CDR2 SAAADI. TCRdb reanalyzed the PCR reads via MiXCR. The data contain 25,000 to 30,000 clones, around 14% of them singletons. Prior to thyroid surgery, none of the patients had received any treatment. Sequencing was done on a sample of blood. The chain uses TRBV10-2 and TRBJ1-4; TRBD1 might be the D (6 bases). This TCR derives from a male donor with papillary thyroid cancer or a benign thyroid nodule (not recorded which). Some clones in this sample may be carry-over from other donors' samples. The CDR3 DNA follows: TGCGCCAGCGGAGGGGGATTAGTGGAGGAAAAACTGTTTTTT. Translation gives CASGGGLVEEKLFF.